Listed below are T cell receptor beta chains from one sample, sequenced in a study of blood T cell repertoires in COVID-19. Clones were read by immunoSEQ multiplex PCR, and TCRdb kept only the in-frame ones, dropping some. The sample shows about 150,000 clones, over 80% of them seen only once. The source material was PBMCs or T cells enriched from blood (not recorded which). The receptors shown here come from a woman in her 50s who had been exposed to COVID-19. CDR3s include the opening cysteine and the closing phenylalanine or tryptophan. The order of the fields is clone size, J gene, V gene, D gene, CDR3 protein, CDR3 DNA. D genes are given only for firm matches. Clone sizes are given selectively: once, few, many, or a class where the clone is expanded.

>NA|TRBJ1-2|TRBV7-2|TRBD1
CASSLGTGAGGYTF
TGTGCCAGCAGCTTAGGGACAGGGGCGGGCGGCTACACCTTC
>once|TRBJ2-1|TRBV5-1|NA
CASSLASVPNNEQFF
TGCGCCAGCAGCTTGGCCAGCGTGCCGAACAATGAGCAGTTCTTC
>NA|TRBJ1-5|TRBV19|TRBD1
CASSIDGDRGRNQPQHF
TGTGCCAGTAGTATAGACGGGGACAGGGGGCGCAATCAGCCCCAGCATTTT
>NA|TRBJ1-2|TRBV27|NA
CASSSLGGAYGYTF
TGTGCCAGCAGTTCGCTAGGGGGGGCCTATGGCTACACCTTC
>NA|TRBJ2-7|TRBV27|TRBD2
CASRPGLAVPYEQYF
TGTGCCAGCAGGCCGGGACTAGCGGTCCCCTACGAGCAGTACTTC
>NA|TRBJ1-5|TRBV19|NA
CASRPQVLNQPQHF
TGTGCCAGTAGGCCGCAGGTTCTCAATCAGCCCCAGCATTTT
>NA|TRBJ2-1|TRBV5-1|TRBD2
CASSFLGLAGGAHNEQFF
TGCGCCAGCAGCTTCCTGGGACTAGCGGGAGGGGCCCACAATGAGCAGTTCTTC
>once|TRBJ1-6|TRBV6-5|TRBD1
CASRPDRVSNSPLHF
TGTGCCAGCAGACCCGACAGGGTTTCTAATTCACCCCTCCACTTT
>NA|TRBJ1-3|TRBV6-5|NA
CASSYNINSGNTIYF
TGTGCCAGCAGTTATAACATCAACTCTGGAAACACCATATATTTT
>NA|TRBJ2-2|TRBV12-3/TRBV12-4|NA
CASRHLVSGELFF
TGTGCCAGCAGACACCTAGTTTCCGGGGAGCTGTTTTTT
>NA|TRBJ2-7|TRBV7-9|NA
CASSSDTQRQYF
TGTGCCAGCAGTTCGGACACCCAACGGCAGTACTTC
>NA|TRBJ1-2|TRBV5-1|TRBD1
CASQRDRTDGYTF
TGCGCCTCCCAGAGGGACAGGACGGATGGCTACACCTTC
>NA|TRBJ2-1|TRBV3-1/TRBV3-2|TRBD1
CASSQAGQVSSYNEQFF
TGTGCCAGCAGCCAAGCCGGACAGGTTTCGTCCTACAATGAGCAGTTCTTC
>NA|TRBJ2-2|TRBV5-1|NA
CASSRTGTNTGELFF
TGCGCCAGCAGCCGAACGGGTACGAACACCGGGGAGCTGTTTTTT
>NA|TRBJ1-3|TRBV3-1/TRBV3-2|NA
CASSQVQGGGNTIYF
TGTGCCAGCAGCCAAGTGCAGGGCGGAGGAAACACCATATATTTT
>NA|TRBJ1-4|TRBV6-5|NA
CASRPRGGYNEKLFF
TGTGCCAGCAGACCTCGAGGGGGTTATAATGAAAAACTGTTTTTT
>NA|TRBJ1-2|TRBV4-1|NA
CASSRTGYGYTF
TGCGCCAGCAGCCGCACAGGCTATGGCTACACCTTC
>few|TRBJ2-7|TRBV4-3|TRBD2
CASSSSGTSGAGSYEQYF
TGCGCCAGCAGTTCTTCCGGGACTAGCGGGGCGGGCTCCTACGAGCAGTACTTC
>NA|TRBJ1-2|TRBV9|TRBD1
CASSVEAGQGGYTF
TGTGCCAGCAGCGTAGAAGCGGGACAGGGGGGCTACACCTTC
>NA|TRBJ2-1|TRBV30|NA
CAWTRDIYNEQFF
TGTGCCTGGACCCGGGACATTTACAATGAGCAGTTCTTC
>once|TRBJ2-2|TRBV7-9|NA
CASSLYVAGELFF
TGTGCCAGCAGCTTATATGTCGCCGGGGAGCTGTTTTTT
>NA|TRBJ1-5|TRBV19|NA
CASSISGSSNQPQHF
TGTGCCAGTAGTATTTCCGGGTCAAGCAATCAGCCCCAGCATTTT
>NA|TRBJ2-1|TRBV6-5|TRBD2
CASSYRGEGRNEQFF
TGTGCCAGCAGTTACAGAGGGGAGGGGCGGAATGAGCAGTTCTTC
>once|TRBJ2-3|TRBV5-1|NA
CASSLDQGSDTQYF
TGCGCCAGCAGCTTGGACCAGGGCTCAGATACGCAGTATTTT
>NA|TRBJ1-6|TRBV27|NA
CASSLKSLYSYNSPLHF
TGTGCCAGCAGTTTAAAGTCTCTCTACAGCTATAATTCACCCCTCCACTTT
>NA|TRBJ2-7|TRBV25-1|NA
CASSELARDEQYF
TGTGCCAGCAGTGAACTCGCGCGGGACGAGCAGTACTTC
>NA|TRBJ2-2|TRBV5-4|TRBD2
CASSSASGGPGELFF
TGTGCCAGCAGCTCCGCTAGCGGGGGCCCCGGGGAGCTGTTTTTT
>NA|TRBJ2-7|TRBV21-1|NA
CASSKPRGAVSYEQYF
TGTGCCAGCAGCAAGCCGCGGGGCGCGGTCTCCTACGAGCAGTACTTC
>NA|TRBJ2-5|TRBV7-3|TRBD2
CASSRTSGGAETQYF
TGTGCCAGCAGCCGGACTAGCGGGGGGGCAGAGACCCAGTACTTC
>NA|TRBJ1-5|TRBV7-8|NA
CASSWATVSNQPQHF
TGTGCCAGCAGCTGGGCGACAGTTAGCAATCAGCCCCAGCATTTT
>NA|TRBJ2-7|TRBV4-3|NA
CASSQASGPFYEQYF
TGCGCCAGCAGCCAAGCGAGCGGGCCCTTCTACGAGCAGTACTTC
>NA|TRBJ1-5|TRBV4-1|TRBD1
CASSQDATGNQPQHF
TGCGCCAGCAGCCAAGACGCGACAGGGAATCAGCCCCAGCATTTT
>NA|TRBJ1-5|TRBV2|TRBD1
CASSDRGRWNQPQHF
TGTGCCAGCAGCGACAGGGGGCGATGGAATCAGCCCCAGCATTTT
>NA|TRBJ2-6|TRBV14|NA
CASSQDRRQKISGANVLTF
TGTGCCAGCAGCCAAGATCGAAGACAGAAAATATCTGGGGCCAACGTCCTGACTTTC
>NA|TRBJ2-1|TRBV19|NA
CASSTSPGRGSYNEQFF
TGTGCCAGTAGTACTTCTCCTGGGCGGGGCTCCTACAATGAGCAGTTCTTC
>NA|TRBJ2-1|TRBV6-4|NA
CASSDVLRGENEQFF
TGTGCCAGCAGTGATGTGTTAAGGGGTGAGAATGAGCAGTTCTTC
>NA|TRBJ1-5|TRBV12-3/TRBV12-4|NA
CASTLASNQPQHF
TGTGCCAGCACCCTGGCCAGCAATCAGCCCCAGCATTTT
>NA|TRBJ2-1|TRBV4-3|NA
CASSQDPPSRGFNEQFF
TGCGCCAGCAGCCAAGACCCCCCTAGTCGAGGTTTCAATGAGCAGTTCTTC
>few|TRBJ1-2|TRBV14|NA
CASSQVSSFLMRTVYGYTF
TGTGCCAGCAGCCAAGTAAGTTCTTTTCTGATGCGGACAGTCTATGGCTACACCTTC
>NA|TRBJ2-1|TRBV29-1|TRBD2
CSISGRAVEQFF
TGCAGCATTAGCGGGAGGGCCGTTGAGCAGTTCTTC
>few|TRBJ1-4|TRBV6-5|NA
CASSYSVPREEKLFF
TGTGCCAGCAGTTACTCAGTTCCAAGAGAAGAAAAACTGTTTTTT
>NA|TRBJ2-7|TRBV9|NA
CASSHDLAYEQYF
TGTGCCAGCAGCCATGACCTAGCCTACGAGCAGTACTTC
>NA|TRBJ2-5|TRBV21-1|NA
CASSNSSVRRVRETQYF
TGTGCCAGCAGCAATTCATCCGTTAGGAGGGTAAGGGAGACCCAGTACTTC